This T cell receptor (beta chain) is from a study of cytomegalovirus exposure and HLA in healthy donors. Whole-study context: Caucasian-associated ancestry cluster membership applied to about 80% of around 400 genotyped donors.

PCR amplification relied on 60 Vbeta primers (plus 13 Jbeta primers). Generated by immunoSEQ multiplex PCR, the TCRdb table keeps only in-frame clones and is missing some. Among approximately 150,000 clones listed, approximately 78% were seen once. Germline CDR1 and CDR2: SGHRS and YFSETQ. The CDR3 runs 15 residues. Trimming cost V 4 bases and J 0 bases, with 12 bases left between them. The TCR sequence derives from a man aged 18 to 30 in good health and CMV-seropositive. V usage is TRBV5-1 and J usage is TRBJ2-3, with unresolved D. Sequenced material: PBMCs. The CDR3 DNA sequence: TGCGCCAGCAGCCCGGGTCAGCCTAGCACAGATACGCAGTATTTT. Residues: CASSPGQPSTDTQYF. Based on the CDR3 plus reference TRBV5-1 and TRBJ2-3, the full variable domain is KAGVTQTPRYLIKTRGQQVTLSCSPISGHRSVSWYQQTPGQGLQFLFEYFSETQRNKGNFPGRFSGRQFSNSRSEMNVSTLELGDSALYLCASSPGQPSTDTQYFGPGTRLTVL.